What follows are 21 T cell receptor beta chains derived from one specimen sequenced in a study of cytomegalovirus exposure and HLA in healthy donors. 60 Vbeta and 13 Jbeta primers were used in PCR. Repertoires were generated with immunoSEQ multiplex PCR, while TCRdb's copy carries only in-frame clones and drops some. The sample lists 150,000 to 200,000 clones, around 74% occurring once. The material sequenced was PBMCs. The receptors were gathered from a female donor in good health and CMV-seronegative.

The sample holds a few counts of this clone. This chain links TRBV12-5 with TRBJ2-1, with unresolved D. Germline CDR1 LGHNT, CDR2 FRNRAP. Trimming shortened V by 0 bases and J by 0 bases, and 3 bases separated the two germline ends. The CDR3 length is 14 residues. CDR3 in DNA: TGTGCTAGTGGTTTGGTGAGCTCCTACAATGAGCAGTTCTTC. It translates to CASGLVSSYNEQFF.

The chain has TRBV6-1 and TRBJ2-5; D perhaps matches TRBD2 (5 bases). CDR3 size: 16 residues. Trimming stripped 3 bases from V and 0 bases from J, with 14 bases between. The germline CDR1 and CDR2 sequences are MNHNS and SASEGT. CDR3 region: CASSEGLTGYQETQYF. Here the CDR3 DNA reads TGTGCCAGCAGTGAGGGTCTAACGGGGTACCAAGAGACCCAGTACTTC.

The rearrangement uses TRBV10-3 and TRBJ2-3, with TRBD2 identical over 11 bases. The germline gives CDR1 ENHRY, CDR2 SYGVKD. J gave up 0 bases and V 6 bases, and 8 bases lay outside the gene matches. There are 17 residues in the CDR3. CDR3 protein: CAISGTSGTTSTDTQYF. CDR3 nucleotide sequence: TGTGCCATCAGCGGGACTAGCGGAACGACTAGCACAGATACGCAGTATTTT.

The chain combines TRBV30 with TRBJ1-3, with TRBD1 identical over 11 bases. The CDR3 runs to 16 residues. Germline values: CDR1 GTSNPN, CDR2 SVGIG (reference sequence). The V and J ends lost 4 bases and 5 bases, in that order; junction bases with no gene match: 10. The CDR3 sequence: CAWIPRTGGVRNTIYF. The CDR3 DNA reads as TGTGCCTGGATTCCTCGGACAGGGGGCGTAAGAAACACCATATATTTT. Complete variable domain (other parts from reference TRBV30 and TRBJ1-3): SQTIHQWPATLVQPVGSPLSLECTVEGTSNPNLYWYRQAAGRGLQLLFYSVGIGQISSEVPQNLSASRPQDRQFILSSKKLLLSDSGFYLCAWIPRTGGVRNTIYFGEGSWLTVV.

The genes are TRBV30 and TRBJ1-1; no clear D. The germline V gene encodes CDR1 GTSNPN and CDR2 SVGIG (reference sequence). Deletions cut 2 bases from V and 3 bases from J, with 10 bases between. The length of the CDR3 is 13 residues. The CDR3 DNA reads TGTGCCTGGAGTCAGGCTGCGTACACTGAAGCTTTCTTT. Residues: CAWSQAAYTEAFF.

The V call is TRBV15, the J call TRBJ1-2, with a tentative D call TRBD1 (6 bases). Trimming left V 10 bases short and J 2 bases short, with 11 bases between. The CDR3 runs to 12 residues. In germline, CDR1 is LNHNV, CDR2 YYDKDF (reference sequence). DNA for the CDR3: TGTGCCATCCAGGACAGAAACTATGGCTACACCTTC. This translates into CAIQDRNYGYTF.

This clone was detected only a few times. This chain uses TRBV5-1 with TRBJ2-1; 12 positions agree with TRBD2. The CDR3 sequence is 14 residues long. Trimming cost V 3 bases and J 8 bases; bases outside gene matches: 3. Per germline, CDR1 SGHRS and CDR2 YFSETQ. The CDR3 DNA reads TGCGCCAGCAGCTCTAGCGGGGGGGCCTATGAGCAGTTCTTC. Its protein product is CASSSSGGAYEQFF.

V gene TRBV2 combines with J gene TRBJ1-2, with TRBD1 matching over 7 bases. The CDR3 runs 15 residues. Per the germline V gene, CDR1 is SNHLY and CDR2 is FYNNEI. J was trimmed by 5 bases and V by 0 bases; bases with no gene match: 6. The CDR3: CASSEAGQRVYGYTF. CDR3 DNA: TGTGCCAGCAGTGAAGCGGGACAGCGTGTTTATGGCTACACCTTC.

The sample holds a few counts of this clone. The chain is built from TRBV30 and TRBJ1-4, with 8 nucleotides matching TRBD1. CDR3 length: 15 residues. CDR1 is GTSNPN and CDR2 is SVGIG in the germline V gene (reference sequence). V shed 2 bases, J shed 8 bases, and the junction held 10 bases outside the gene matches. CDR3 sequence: CAWSFPTGAREKLFF. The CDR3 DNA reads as TGTGCCTGGAGTTTCCCGACAGGGGCTCGGGAAAAACTGTTTTTT.

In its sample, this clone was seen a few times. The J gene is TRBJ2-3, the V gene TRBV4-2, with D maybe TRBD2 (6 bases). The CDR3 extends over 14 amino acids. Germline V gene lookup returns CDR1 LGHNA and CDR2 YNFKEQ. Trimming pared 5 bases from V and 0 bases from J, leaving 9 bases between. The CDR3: CASSSGLSTDTQYF. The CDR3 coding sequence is TGTGCCAGCAGCTCGGGACTTAGCACAGATACGCAGTATTTT.

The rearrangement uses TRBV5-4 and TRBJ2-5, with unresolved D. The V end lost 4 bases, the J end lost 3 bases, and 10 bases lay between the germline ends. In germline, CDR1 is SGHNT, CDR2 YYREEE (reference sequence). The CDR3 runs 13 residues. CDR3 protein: CASSQALKETQYF. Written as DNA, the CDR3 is TGTGCCAGCAGCCAAGCCCTTAAAGAGACCCAGTACTTC.

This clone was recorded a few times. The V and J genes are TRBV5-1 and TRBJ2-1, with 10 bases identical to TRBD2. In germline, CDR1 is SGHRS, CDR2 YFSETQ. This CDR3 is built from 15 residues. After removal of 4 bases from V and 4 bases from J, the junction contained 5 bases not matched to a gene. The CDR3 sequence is CASSPLAGTYNEQFF. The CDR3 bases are TGCGCCAGCAGCCCACTAGCGGGGACATACAATGAGCAGTTCTTC.

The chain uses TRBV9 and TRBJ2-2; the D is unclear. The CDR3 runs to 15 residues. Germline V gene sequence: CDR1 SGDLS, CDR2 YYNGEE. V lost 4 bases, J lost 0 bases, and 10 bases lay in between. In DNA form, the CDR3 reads TGTGCCAGCAGCCCGGGTCTAGCGAACACCGGGGAGCTGTTTTTT. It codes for CASSPGLANTGELFF.

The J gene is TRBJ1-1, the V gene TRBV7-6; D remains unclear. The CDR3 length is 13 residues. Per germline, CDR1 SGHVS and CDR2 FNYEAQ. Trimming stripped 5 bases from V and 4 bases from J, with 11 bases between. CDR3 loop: CASSQQQSTEAFF. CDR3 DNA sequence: TGTGCCAGCAGCCAACAGCAATCCACTGAAGCTTTCTTT.

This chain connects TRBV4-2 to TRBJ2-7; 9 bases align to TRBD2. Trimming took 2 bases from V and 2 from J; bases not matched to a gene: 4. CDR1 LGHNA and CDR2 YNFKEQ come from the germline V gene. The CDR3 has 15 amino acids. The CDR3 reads CASSQPAGGTYEQYF. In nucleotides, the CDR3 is TGTGCCAGCAGCCAACCGGCGGGGGGGACCTACGAGCAGTACTTC.

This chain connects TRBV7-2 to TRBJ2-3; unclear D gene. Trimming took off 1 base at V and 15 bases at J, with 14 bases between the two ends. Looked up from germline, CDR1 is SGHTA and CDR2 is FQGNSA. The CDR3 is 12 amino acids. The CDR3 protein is CASSLELGQIYF. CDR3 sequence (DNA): TGTGCCAGCAGCTTAGAATTGGGCCAGATCTATTTT.

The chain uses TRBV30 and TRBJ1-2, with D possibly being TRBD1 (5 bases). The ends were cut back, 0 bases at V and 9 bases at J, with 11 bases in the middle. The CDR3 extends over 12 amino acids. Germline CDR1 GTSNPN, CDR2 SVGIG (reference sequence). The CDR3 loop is CAWSVRADSYTF. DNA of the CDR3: TGTGCCTGGAGTGTAAGGGCGGACAGCTACACCTTC.

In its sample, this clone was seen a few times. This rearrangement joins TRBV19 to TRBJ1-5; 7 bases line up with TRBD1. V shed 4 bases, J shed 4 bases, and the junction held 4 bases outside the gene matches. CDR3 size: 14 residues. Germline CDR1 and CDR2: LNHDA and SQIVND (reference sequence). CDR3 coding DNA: TGTGCCAGTAGTAGACAGGGAACTAATCAGCCCCAGCATTTT. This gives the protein CASSRQGTNQPQHF.

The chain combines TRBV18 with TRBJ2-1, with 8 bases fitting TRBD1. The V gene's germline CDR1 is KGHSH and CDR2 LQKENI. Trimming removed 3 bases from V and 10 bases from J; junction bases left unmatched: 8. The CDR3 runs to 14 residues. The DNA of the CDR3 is TGTGCCAGCTCACCCGCAGGACAGGGAGGCGAGCAGTTCTTC. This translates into CASSPAGQGGEQFF.

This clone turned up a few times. CDR3 in amino acids: CASSLAGNTEAFF. CDR3 in DNA: TGTGCCAGCAGTTTGGCAGGGAACACTGAAGCTTTCTTT. This rearrangement joins TRBV27 to TRBJ1-1; D not certain. Germline V gene data show CDR1 as MNHEY and CDR2 as SMNVEV (reference sequence). V was clipped by 3 bases and J by 1 base, with 6 bases between them. The CDR3 has 13 residues.

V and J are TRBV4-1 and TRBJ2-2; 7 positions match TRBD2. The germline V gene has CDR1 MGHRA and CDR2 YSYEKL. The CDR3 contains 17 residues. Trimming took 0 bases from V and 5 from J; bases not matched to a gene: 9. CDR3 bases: TGCGCCAGCAGCCAAGATAGGAGGGAGGGGAGTACCGGGGAGCTGTTTTTT. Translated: CASSQDRREGSTGELFF.